These 23 T cell receptor beta chains were all obtained from the same sample, sequenced in a study of siplizumab effects on memory and regulatory T cells. Profiling relied on immunoSEQ multiplex PCR, and the TCRdb table lists in-frame clones only, not all of them. The data contain more than 85,000 clones, 92% of them singletons. What was sequenced was Tregs sorted from blood. These receptors all come from a human donor in good health.

This clone is a singleton in its sample. V and J are TRBV7-9 and TRBJ2-1, with 8 bases identical to TRBD1. The V gene end was trimmed by 4 bases and the J gene end by 5 bases; junction bases not matched to a gene: 10. From germline, CDR1 is SEHNR and CDR2 FQNEAQ (reference sequence). The CDR3 is made up of 16 amino acids. The CDR3 region is CASSSGQGPGDNEQFF. In DNA form, the CDR3 reads TGTGCCAGCAGCTCAGGACAGGGTCCGGGGGACAATGAGCAGTTCTTC.

The V call is TRBV6-6, the J call TRBJ1-4; D ambiguous. With 7 bases removed from V and 0 bases from J, the gap between germline ends came to 12 bases. Germline CDR1 reads MNHNY; CDR2 reads SVGAGI (reference sequence). CDR3 length equals 15 residues. CDR3 protein: CASTSRAATNEKLFF. For the CDR3, the DNA is TGTGCCAGCACGTCCCGGGCTGCAACTAATGAAAAACTGTTTTTT.

CDR3 in DNA: TGTGCCAGCAGCGTTAATTCTGCAGATACGCAGTATTTT. Translated: CASSVNSADTQYF. This rearrangement joins TRBV9 to TRBJ2-3; no definite D call. CDR3 length equals 13 residues. V lost 2 bases and J 4 bases, leaving 8 bases between the germline ends. Germline V CDR1 and CDR2: SGDLS, YYNGEE. Filled out from reference TRBV9 and TRBJ2-3, the complete variable domain reads DSGVTQTPKHLITATGQRVTLRCSPRSGDLSVYWYQQSLDQGLQFLIQYYNGEERAKGNILERFSAQQFPDLHSELNLSSLELGDSALYFCASSVNSADTQYFGPGTRLTVL.

The rearrangement uses TRBV7-9 and TRBJ2-5; weak D call: TRBD1 (6 bases). The CDR3 is 14 amino acids. Trimming left V 3 bases short and J 4 bases short, with 12 bases between. The germline V gene encodes CDR1 SEHNR and CDR2 FQNEAQ (reference sequence). Here the CDR3 DNA reads TGTGCCAGCAGCTTTTTTTGGGGGCTAGAGACCCAGTACTTC. Protein: CASSFFWGLETQYF.

The chain combines TRBV5-6 with TRBJ1-5; 7 nucleotides line up with TRBD1. This CDR3 region has 16 residues. Germline CDR1 is SGHDT and CDR2 is YYEEEE. V lost 2 bases, J lost 7 bases, and 12 bases stayed unmatched. In nucleotides, the CDR3 is TGTGCCAGCAGCTTACTAGGGGGCGACTGGCAACAGCCCCAGCATTTT. It encodes CASSLLGGDWQQPQHF.

The genes are TRBV10-3 and TRBJ2-3; D might be TRBD2 (6 bases). The CDR3 length is 15 residues. CDR1 ENHRY and CDR2 SYGVKD come from the germline V gene. Trimming took off 8 bases at V and 1 base at J, with 16 bases between the two ends. The CDR3 DNA is TGTGCCATCCGTCTGGTGGAGCGGGGCACAGATACGCAGTATTTT. Encoded protein: CAIRLVERGTDTQYF.

The gene calls are TRBV19 and TRBJ1-1; unclear D gene. CDR1 LNHDA and CDR2 SQIVND come from the germline V gene (reference sequence). The CDR3 consists of 14 residues. V shed 3 bases and J shed 0 bases, with 8 bases lying between them. CDR3 sequence: CASSIWAMNTEAFF. CDR3 nucleotide sequence: TGTGCCAGTAGTATTTGGGCCATGAACACTGAAGCTTTCTTT.

This clone was picked up one time. The chain has TRBV6-5 and TRBJ2-5; D unclear. Germline lookup yields CDR1 MNHEY and CDR2 SVGAGI. The length of the CDR3 is 14 residues. V was cut by 5 bases and J by 4 bases, with 14 bases left in between. The CDR3 DNA reads as TGTGCCAGCAGTACGCCCTCCAGGAGAGAGACCCAGTACTTC. Encoded protein: CASSTPSRRETQYF.

V and J are TRBV5-1 and TRBJ2-7; weak D call: TRBD1 (5 bases). This CDR3 has 15 residues. The germline V gene encodes CDR1 SGHRS and CDR2 YFSETQ. Deletions cut 2 bases from V and 1 base from J, with 13 bases between. The chain's CDR3 is CASSFHGQGSYEQYF. DNA of the CDR3: TGCGCCAGCAGCTTCCACGGGCAGGGTTCCTACGAGCAGTACTTC.

V gene TRBV5-1 combines with J gene TRBJ2-5; TRBD1 matches 7 bases. With 4 bases clipped from V and 5 bases from J, the junction kept 8 bases outside the gene matches. CDR3 length: 14 residues. CDR1 and CDR2 (germline): SGHRS, YFSETQ. DNA of the CDR3: TGCGCCAGCAGCATGACAGGGTTCGGGGAGACCCAGTACTTC. This gives the protein CASSMTGFGETQYF.

V and J are TRBV7-7 and TRBJ2-2, with a tentative D call TRBD1 (6 bases). V was pared by 1 base and J by 0 bases, with 9 bases between. The CDR3 totals 16 residues. CDR1 and CDR2 (germline): SSHAT, FNYEAQ (reference sequence). The chain's CDR3 is CASSLDWTANTGELFF. The CDR3 region has the DNA TGTGCCAGCAGCTTAGACTGGACAGCGAACACCGGGGAGCTGTTTTTT.

This chain links TRBV18 with TRBJ1-3; D is unclear. CDR1 is KGHSH and CDR2 is LQKENI in the germline V gene. The CDR3 loop spans 16 amino acids. V was pared by 3 bases and J by 0 bases, with 12 bases between. The CDR3 spells CASSPDTPASGNTIYF. CDR3 in DNA: TGTGCCAGCTCACCCGACACACCGGCCTCTGGAAACACCATATATTTT.

The chain combines TRBV19 with TRBJ1-1; D gene uncertain. The CDR3 has 13 residues. V was pared by 0 bases and J by 10 bases, with 12 bases between. Per the germline V gene, CDR1 is LNHDA and CDR2 is SQIVND (reference sequence). The CDR3 sequence is CASSIDPTGGAFF. The CDR3 bases are TGTGCCAGTAGTATAGATCCGACCGGTGGAGCTTTCTTT.

V usage is TRBV6-4 and J usage is TRBJ2-3; D possibly matches TRBD1 or TRBD2 (6 bases each). This CDR3 is 14 amino acids long. The germline V gene has CDR1 MRHNA and CDR2 SNTAGT. V was shortened by 7 bases and J by 1 base, with 12 bases between the two germline ends. The CDR3 sequence is CASITRGGTDTQYF. For the CDR3, the DNA is TGTGCCAGCATAACTAGGGGGGGCACAGATACGCAGTATTTT.

The chain recombines TRBV5-1 with TRBJ2-5; D ambiguous. The CDR3 runs to 16 residues. Trimming shortened V by 0 bases and J by 4 bases, and 16 bases separated the two germline ends. Germline CDR1 and CDR2: SGHRS and YFSETQ. Written as DNA, the CDR3 is TGCGCCAGCAGCTTGGTTCCTCTAGAACGGGCAGAGACCCAGTACTTC. Translation gives CASSLVPLERAETQYF.

V gene TRBV15 combines with J gene TRBJ1-2; no firm D call. CDR1 and CDR2 from the germline V gene are LNHNV and YYDKDF (reference sequence). This CDR3 spans 14 amino acids. The ends were cut back, 5 bases at V and 4 bases at J, with 14 bases in the middle. CDR3 sequence (DNA): TGTGCCACCAGCCCTTTCACGGCCGGCTATGGCTACACCTTC. This codes for CATSPFTAGYGYTF.

This clone was seen a single time. V gene TRBV14 combines with J gene TRBJ2-7, with TRBD1 matching over 9 bases. CDR1 SGHDN and CDR2 FVKESK come from the germline V gene. J gave up 3 bases and V 4 bases, and 4 bases lay outside the gene matches. The CDR3 runs 14 residues. CDR3 residues: CASSPNRGHYEQYF. CDR3 in DNA: TGTGCCAGCAGCCCCAACAGGGGGCACTACGAGCAGTACTTC.

This chain joins TRBV6-1 and TRBJ2-4, with 7 bases lining up with TRBD1. Unmatched junction bases numbered 9, after V lost 7 bases and J lost 3 bases. CDR3 size: 15 residues. Germline V gene sequence: CDR1 MNHNS, CDR2 SASEGT. The CDR3 DNA is TGTGCCAGCACCGGAGACAGGGCTGGCAAAAACATTCAGTACTTC. The encoded protein is CASTGDRAGKNIQYF.

The chain has TRBV7-7 and TRBJ2-2; D perhaps matches TRBD1 (6 bases). CDR1 and CDR2 from the germline V gene are SSHAT and FNYEAQ (reference sequence). The CDR3 has 14 residues. Between the trimmed V and J ends, which lost 2 bases and 4 bases, there was a span of 8 bases. CDR3 amino acids: CASSLLQGTGELFF. DNA for the CDR3: TGTGCCAGCAGCTTACTACAGGGCACCGGGGAGCTGTTTTTT.

The rearrangement links TRBV7-2 to TRBJ1-5; D might be TRBD1 (5 bases). The CDR3 runs 16 residues. The V and J ends lost 4 bases and 3 bases respectively, with 16 bases between them. Per germline, CDR1 SGHTA and CDR2 FQGNSA. The CDR3 is CASSYFSTAYNQPQHF. The CDR3 bases are TGTGCCAGCAGCTACTTCTCGACAGCTTACAATCAGCCCCAGCATTTT.

This chain links TRBV9 with TRBJ2-3; the D gene is possibly TRBD2 (6 bases). The V gene lost 0 bases and the J gene lost 5 bases, with 19 bases spanning the gap. This CDR3 comprises 17 residues. Germline-derived CDR1 and CDR2 are SGDLS and YYNGEE. The CDR3 region is CASSVDVGGVRGDTQYF. As DNA, the CDR3 is TGTGCCAGCAGCGTAGATGTCGGCGGGGTGCGGGGAGATACGCAGTATTTT.

The chain couples TRBV7-9 to TRBJ2-3, with D perhaps matching TRBD1 or TRBD2 (5 bases each). The CDR3 is made up of 16 amino acids. The V and J ends lost 1 base and 1 base respectively, with 12 bases between them. Germline values: CDR1 SEHNR, CDR2 FQNEAQ (reference sequence). Here the CDR3 DNA reads TGTGCCAGCAGCTTAGATGGGGGTGCGGGCACAGATACGCAGTATTTT. As protein: CASSLDGGAGTDTQYF.

The chain combines TRBV6-1 with TRBJ1-1; 7 bases agree with TRBD1. Per germline, CDR1 MNHNS and CDR2 SASEGT. Losses at the gene ends were 4 bases for V and 1 base for J; bases not matched to a gene: 6. CDR3 length: 15 amino acids. The CDR3 DNA reads TGTGCCAGCAGTGGTGGGACAGCAGGGAACACTGAAGCTTTCTTT. This translates into CASSGGTAGNTEAFF.